The sequence of this T cell receptor beta chain was determined in a study of spatial heterogeneity in lung cancer. Germline V gives CDR1 MNHEY, CDR2 SVGAGI. This CDR3 is 14 amino acids long. After removal of 6 bases from V and 10 bases from J, the junction contained 8 bases not matched to a gene. Relative to its sample, this clonotype is medium-sized. The antigen is unknown. Study results and caveats: Tumor mutation count correlated with how many alpha and beta TCRs expanded intratumorally. Counts for ubiquitous and regional expanded TCRs went along with ubiquitous and regional nonsynonymous mutations, respectively.

Stated time point: sample taken at primary tumor resection. TCRdb passed the 5' RACE reads through MiXCR, listing each CDR3 protein once. The sample lists just under 4,000 distinct CDR3 sequences, around 39% occurring once. The sequence was collected from a male donor with early-stage non-small cell lung cancer. The V gene is TRBV6-5, the J gene TRBJ2-1, with 11 bases aligning to TRBD2. Material: lung tumor tissue, obtained at surgery. For the CDR3, the DNA is TGTGCCAGCAGCCGCACCCGACTAGCGGGAGAGCAGTTCTTC. It encodes CASSRTRLAGEQFF.